A selection of T cell receptor beta chains follows, all from one sample in a study of blood T cell repertoires in COVID-19. The method was immunoSEQ multiplex PCR; TCRdb's version includes in-frame clones alone and lacks a portion of them. The sample lists more than 60,000 clones, around 88% occurring once. The sequenced sample consisted of peripheral blood. The receptors originated from an older man with COVID-19, enrolled during active disease. The conserved cysteine and the conserved F or W are not part of the CDR3 here.

v_gene: TRBV2; j_gene: TRBJ2-1; len: 9; CDR3aa: ASSPYNEQF
v_gene: TRBV3-1/TRBV3-2; j_gene: TRBJ1-1; len: 11; CDR3aa: ASSLQGGSEAF
v_gene: TRBV7-8; j_gene: TRBJ1-2; len: 11; CDR3aa: ASSRDRVRGYT
v_gene: TRBV9; j_gene: TRBJ1-2; len: 11; CDR3aa: ASSVGVNYGYT
v_gene: TRBV2; j_gene: TRBJ2-5; len: 12; CDR3aa: ASSGTGGRETQY
v_gene: TRBV9; j_gene: TRBJ2-1; len: 11; CDR3aa: ASSDSPYNEQF
v_gene: TRBV6-2/TRBV6-3; j_gene: TRBJ1-2; len: 13; CDR3aa: ASSYSTTGVYGYT
v_gene: TRBV9; j_gene: TRBJ1-1; len: 13; CDR3aa: ASSVGDRMNTEAF
v_gene: TRBV19; j_gene: TRBJ1-2; len: 14; CDR3aa: ASSTLGQGDAYGYT
v_gene: TRBV7-2; j_gene: TRBJ1-4; len: 13; CDR3aa: ASSSQGATNEKLF
v_gene: TRBV2; j_gene: TRBJ1-4; len: 11; CDR3aa: ASSFQAREKLF
v_gene: TRBV6-5; j_gene: TRBJ2-7; len: 13; CDR3aa: ASRVSGALSYEQY
v_gene: TRBV7-2; j_gene: TRBJ2-1; len: 12; CDR3aa: ASSVQGIYNEQF
v_gene: TRBV6-5; j_gene: TRBJ1-1; len: 12; CDR3aa: ASRGQGVNTEAF
v_gene: TRBV29-1; j_gene: TRBJ1-2; len: 12; CDR3aa: SVARDRNNYGYT
v_gene: TRBV5-1; j_gene: TRBJ2-2; len: 11; CDR3aa: ASSSGNTGELF
v_gene: TRBV29-1; j_gene: TRBJ2-7; len: 12; CDR3aa: SVSGGQGSYEQY
v_gene: TRBV2; j_gene: TRBJ2-3; len: 14; CDR3aa: ASSPAQRGGTDTQY
v_gene: TRBV11-3; j_gene: TRBJ2-2; len: 10; CDR3aa: ASRKGPGELF
v_gene: TRBV10-3; j_gene: TRBJ1-4; len: 14; CDR3aa: AISRTGGRTNEKLF
v_gene: TRBV29-1; j_gene: TRBJ1-1; len: 11; CDR3aa: SGGRQGNTEAF
v_gene: TRBV18; j_gene: TRBJ1-5; len: 13; CDR3aa: ASSLVPVGNQPQH
v_gene: TRBV7-2; j_gene: TRBJ1-4; len: 12; CDR3aa: ASSFRGGGEKLF
v_gene: TRBV4-1; j_gene: TRBJ2-4; len: 11; CDR3aa: ASSLDRANIQY
v_gene: TRBV7-3; j_gene: TRBJ2-5; len: 13; CDR3aa: ASSPLGQNQETQY
v_gene: TRBV6-2/TRBV6-3; j_gene: TRBJ2-2; len: 14; CDR3aa: ASSYSPGVGTGELF
v_gene: TRBV5-1; j_gene: TRBJ1-3; len: 15; CDR3aa: ASSLGTGTVSGNTIY
v_gene: TRBV27; j_gene: TRBJ2-2; len: 16; CDR3aa: ASSLLIRQATNTGELF